This T cell receptor beta chain came from a study of T cells in localized non-small cell lung cancer. This clone was observed many times. V gave up 4 bases and J gave up 6 bases; unmatched junction bases: 8. The CDR3 totals 14 residues. In germline, CDR1 is MNHEY, CDR2 SVGAGI. Sequencing used immunoSEQ multiplex PCR; TCRdb keeps in-frame clones, though not all of them. Of about 79,000 clones listed, roughly four fifths are singletons. V is TRBV6-5 and J is TRBJ1-2; 7 bases align to TRBD1. The material sequenced was peripheral blood, taken before any cancer treatment. The TCR sequence derives from an older female donor with stage I lung adenocarcinoma. CDR3 in DNA: TGTGCCAGCAGTTCCCAGGGGGGTAGTGATGGCTACACCTTC. Protein: CASSSQGGSDGYTF.